One and the same sample provided the 19 T cell receptor beta chains below, sequenced in a study of blood T cell repertoires in COVID-19. Here immunoSEQ multiplex PCR was the method, and the copy in TCRdb shows in-frame clones only, minus some. The repertoire consists of fewer than 200,000 clones, with about 85% occurring once and the leading ten covering about 1.2%. The sample was peripheral blood. The receptor source for this set is a man in his sixties who had recovered from COVID-19.

The chain uses TRBV11-2 and TRBJ2-5; a weak D match, TRBD1 (7 bases). Deletions cut 1 base from V and 2 bases from J, with 14 bases between. The CDR3 totals 16 residues. Germline lookup yields CDR1 SGHAT and CDR2 FQNNGV. CDR3 sequence reads: CASSLGPQGGQETQYF. The CDR3 coding sequence is TGTGCCAGCAGCTTAGGTCCGCAGGGGGGTCAAGAGACCCAGTACTTC.

The CDR3 sequence: CASRPGQDSYEQYF. CDR3 in DNA: TGTGCCAGTAGACCGGGACAGGACTCCTACGAGCAGTACTTC. This chain joins TRBV19 and TRBJ2-7, with TRBD1 identical over 8 bases. Germline V gene lookup returns CDR1 LNHDA and CDR2 SQIVND (reference sequence). The CDR3 has 14 amino acids. Germline trimming cut 6 bases from V and 0 bases from J; bases unmatched to any gene: 4.

This chain links TRBV6-5 with TRBJ2-3; TRBD2 agrees at 8 bases. The germline V gene has CDR1 MNHEY and CDR2 SVGAGI. V shed 2 bases and J 5 bases; nucleotides not matched to a gene: 9. This CDR3 comprises 16 residues. The CDR3 nucleotides read TGTGCCAGCAGTTACCGGGTTACGGGGGGGGAAGATACGCAGTATTTT. Amino acids: CASSYRVTGGEDTQYF.

This clone appeared a single time. The chain joins TRBV6-5 to TRBJ2-4; D gene unclear. CDR3 length: 15 residues. The V and J ends lost 8 bases and 5 bases respectively, with 19 bases between them. CDR1 MNHEY and CDR2 SVGAGI come from the germline V gene. This chain's CDR3 is CASSLTADNQNIQYF. For the CDR3, the DNA is TGTGCCAGCTCACTAACGGCCGATAATCAAAACATTCAGTACTTC.

The gene calls are TRBV9 and TRBJ1-2, with 7 bases aligning to TRBD1. CDR3 length: 12 amino acids. Trimming at V came to 9 bases and at J to 4 bases, leaving 6 bases not matched to a gene. CDR1 SGDLS and CDR2 YYNGEE come from the germline V gene. The CDR3 is CATGDSIYGYTF. CDR3 DNA: TGTGCCACGGGGGACAGCATCTATGGCTACACCTTC.

The chain employs TRBV7-2 and TRBJ1-3; D not resolved. This CDR3 contains 16 residues. The germline V gene encodes CDR1 SGHTA and CDR2 FQGNSA. V shed 0 bases and J shed 0 bases, with 9 bases lying between them. CDR3 nucleotides: TGTGCCAGCAGCTTAGCGCCAGCGCACTCTGGAAACACCATATATTTT. Protein sequence: CASSLAPAHSGNTIYF.

The chain uses TRBV20-1 and TRBJ2-1; perhaps TRBD2 as D (6 bases). This CDR3 is built from 14 residues. V was clipped by 3 bases and J by 5 bases, with 14 bases between them. The germline CDR1 and CDR2 sequences are DFQATT and SNEGSKA (reference sequence). The CDR3 coding sequence is TGCAGTGCTAGTGTGAGCGCGGGAAACAATGAGCAGTTCTTC. This codes for CSASVSAGNNEQFF.

This clone has only a few counts. The V gene is TRBV7-9, the J gene TRBJ2-3; D perhaps matches TRBD2 (6 bases). The V end lost 3 bases, the J end lost 0 bases, and 10 bases lay between the germline ends. The CDR3 runs 15 residues. CDR1 and CDR2 (germline): SEHNR, FQNEAQ (reference sequence). The CDR3 reads CASSFTGLSTDTQYF. The CDR3 bases are TGTGCCAGCAGCTTTACGGGACTTAGCACAGATACGCAGTATTTT.

The CDR3 DNA sequence: TGCAGCGTAGCTAGGGACAGTAACACTGAAGCTTTCTTT. Translated, it gives CSVARDSNTEAFF. The chain joins TRBV29-1 to TRBJ1-1; the match to TRBD1 covers 7 bases. There are 13 residues in the CDR3. Germline assignment: CDR1 SQVTM and CDR2 ANQGSEA. V shed 6 bases, J shed 2 bases, and the junction held 6 bases outside the gene matches.

The chain recombines TRBV3-1 (or the pseudogene TRBV3-2) with TRBJ1-2; 10 bases match TRBD1. The CDR3 loop spans 16 amino acids. Germline V gene lookup returns CDR1 LGHDT and CDR2 YNNKEL (reference sequence). J gave up 4 bases and V 4 bases, and 9 bases lay outside the gene matches. The CDR3 DNA follows: TGTGCCAGCAGCCGATGGACAGGGGGAGGGAGCTATGGCTACACCTTC. Protein sequence: CASSRWTGGGSYGYTF.

The V gene is TRBV15, the J gene TRBJ2-5, with TRBD2 matching 12 bases. In germline, CDR1 is LNHNV, CDR2 YYDKDF (reference sequence). The ends lost 1 base at V and 5 bases at J; junction bases unmatched: 2. The CDR3 loop spans 15 amino acids. The CDR3 DNA is TGTGCCACCAGCAGAGCTAGCGGGGGGGCGGAGACCCAGTACTTC. It is translated as CATSRASGGAETQYF.

J is TRBJ1-4 and V is TRBV2; possibly TRBD1 for D (6 bases). The CDR3 is made up of 13 amino acids. V was cut by 7 bases and J by 5 bases, with 11 bases left in between. Germline CDR1 and CDR2: SNHLY and FYNNEI. The CDR3 region is CASNRAPNEKLFF. In DNA, the CDR3 is TGTGCCAGCAACAGGGCGCCGAATGAAAAACTGTTTTTT.

V and J are TRBV7-2 and TRBJ2-3; D possibly corresponds to TRBD2 (5 bases). The germline V gene encodes CDR1 SGHTA and CDR2 FQGNSA. The CDR3 is 14 amino acids. V lost 3 bases and J lost 0, with 7 bases in between. The CDR3 region is CASSFGLSTDTQYF. In DNA form, the CDR3 reads TGTGCCAGCAGCTTCGGACTGAGCACAGATACGCAGTATTTT. The variable domain in full, completed from reference TRBV7-2 and TRBJ2-3, reads GAGVSQSPSNKVTEKGKDVELRCDPISGHTALYWYRQSLGQGLEFLIYFQGNSAPDKSGLPSDRFSAERTGGSVSTLTIQRTQQEDSAVYLCASSFGLSTDTQYFGPGTRLTVL.

The chain couples TRBV7-9 to TRBJ1-3; D is unclear. V was pared by 0 bases and J by 2 bases, with 5 bases between. This CDR3 is built from 14 residues. Germline values: CDR1 SEHNR, CDR2 FQNEAQ (reference sequence). The CDR3 DNA follows: TGTGCCAGCAGCTTAGCCGGGGCTGGAAACACCATATATTTT. As protein: CASSLAGAGNTIYF.

The chain joins TRBV2 to TRBJ2-7; tentatively, D is TRBD1 (7 bases). Germline lookup yields CDR1 SNHLY and CDR2 FYNNEI. The CDR3 extends over 13 amino acids. Trimming cost V 8 bases and J 4 bases, with 15 bases left between them. The CDR3 reads CASRQGGGYEQYF. In DNA form, the CDR3 reads TGTGCCAGCCGACAGGGAGGAGGGTACGAGCAGTACTTC.

The CDR3 DNA sequence: TGTGCCAGCAGGCGGTTTGGGGGGACAGGGGCCTACGAGCAGTACTTC. Translation gives CASRRFGGTGAYEQYF. The gene calls are TRBV5-8 and TRBJ2-7; 10 nucleotides align to TRBD1. Germline-derived CDR1 and CDR2 are SGHTS and YDEGEE. The CDR3 covers 16 residues. The junction had 10 bases not matched to a gene; V was cut back by 5 bases and J by 2 bases.

This chain joins TRBV6-5 and TRBJ1-1; D might be TRBD1 (5 bases). Trimming removed 7 bases at V and 6 bases at J, with 15 bases between. The germline V gene has CDR1 MNHEY and CDR2 SVGAGI. CDR3 size: 13 residues. CDR3 sequence reads: CASKPGGRAEAFF. The CDR3 nucleotides read TGTGCCAGCAAGCCCGGGGGAAGGGCTGAAGCTTTCTTT.

In its sample, this clone was seen a few times. The rearrangement uses TRBV15 and TRBJ1-2, with D possibly matching TRBD1 (5 bases). The CDR3 runs to 14 residues. Between the trimmed V and J ends, which lost 7 bases and 0 bases, there was a span of 12 bases. The germline V gene encodes CDR1 LNHNV and CDR2 YYDKDF (reference sequence). The CDR3 coding sequence is TGTGCCACCACAAAAGACAGAGCTAACTATGGCTACACCTTC. It is translated as CATTKDRANYGYTF.

The rearrangement uses TRBV24-1 and TRBJ2-2; D may be TRBD1 (6 bases). Germline CDR1 is KGHDR and CDR2 is SFDVKD. With 5 bases removed from V and 5 bases from J, the gap between germline ends came to 20 bases. CDR3 length: 17 residues. The CDR3 DNA reads as TGTGCCACCAGTGGCTTCCTAAGGGCAGGGGATACCGGGGAGCTGTTTTTT. Amino acids: CATSGFLRAGDTGELFF.